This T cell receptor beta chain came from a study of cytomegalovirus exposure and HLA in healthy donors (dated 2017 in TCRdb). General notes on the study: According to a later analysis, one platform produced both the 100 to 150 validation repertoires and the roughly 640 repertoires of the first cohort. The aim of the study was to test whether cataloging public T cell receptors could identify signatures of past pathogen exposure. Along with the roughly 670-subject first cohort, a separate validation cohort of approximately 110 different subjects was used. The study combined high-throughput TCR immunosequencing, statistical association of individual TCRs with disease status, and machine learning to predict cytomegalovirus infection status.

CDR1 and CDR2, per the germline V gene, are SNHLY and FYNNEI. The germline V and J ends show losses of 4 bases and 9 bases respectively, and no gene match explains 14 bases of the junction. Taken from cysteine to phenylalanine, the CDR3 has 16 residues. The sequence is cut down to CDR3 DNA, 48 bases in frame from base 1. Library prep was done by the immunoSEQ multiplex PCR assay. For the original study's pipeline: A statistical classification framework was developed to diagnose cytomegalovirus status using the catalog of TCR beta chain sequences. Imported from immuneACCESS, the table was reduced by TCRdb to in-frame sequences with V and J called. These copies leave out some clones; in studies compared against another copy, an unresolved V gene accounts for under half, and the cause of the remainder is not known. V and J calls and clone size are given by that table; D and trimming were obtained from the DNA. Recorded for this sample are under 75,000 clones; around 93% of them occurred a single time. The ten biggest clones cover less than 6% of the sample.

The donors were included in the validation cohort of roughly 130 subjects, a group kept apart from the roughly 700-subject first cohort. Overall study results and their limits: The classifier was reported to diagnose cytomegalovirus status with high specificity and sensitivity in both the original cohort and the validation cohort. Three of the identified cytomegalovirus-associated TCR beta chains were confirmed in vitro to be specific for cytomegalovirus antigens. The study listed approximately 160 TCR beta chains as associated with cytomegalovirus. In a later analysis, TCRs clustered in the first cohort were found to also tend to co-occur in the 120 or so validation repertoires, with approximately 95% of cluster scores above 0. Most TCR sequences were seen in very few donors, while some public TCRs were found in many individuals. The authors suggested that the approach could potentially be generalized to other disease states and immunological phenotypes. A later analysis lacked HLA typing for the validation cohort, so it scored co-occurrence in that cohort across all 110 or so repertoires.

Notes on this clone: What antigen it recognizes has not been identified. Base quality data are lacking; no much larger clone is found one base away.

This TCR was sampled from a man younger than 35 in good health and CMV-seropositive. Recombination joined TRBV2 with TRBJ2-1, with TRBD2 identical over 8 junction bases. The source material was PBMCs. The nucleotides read TGTGCCAGCAGTGGGGGGACTAGTCGAATGGTAGGTGAGCAGTTCTTC. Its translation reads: CASSGGTSRMVGEQFF. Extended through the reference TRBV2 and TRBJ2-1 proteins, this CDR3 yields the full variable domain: EPEVTQTPSHQVTQMGQEVILRCVPISNHLYFYWYRQILGQKVEFLVSFYNNEISEKSEIFDDQFSVERPDGSNFTLKIRSTKLEDSAMYFCASSGGTSRMVGEQFFGPGTRLTVL.